These 18 T cell receptor beta chains were sequenced from one sample in a study of blood T cell repertoires in COVID-19. Sequencing used immunoSEQ multiplex PCR; TCRdb keeps in-frame clones, though not all of them. In the table there are around 200,000 clones, 84% of which are singletons. The sample consisted of peripheral blood. These TCRs come from a human donor in a cohort sampled during active COVID-19.

The V call is TRBV3-1 (or the pseudogene TRBV3-2), the J call TRBJ2-7; D gene unclear. The CDR3 length is 14 residues. Germline CDR1 reads LGHDT; CDR2 reads YNNKEL (reference sequence). The V end lost 3 bases, the J end lost 8 bases, and 17 bases lay between the germline ends. The CDR3 sequence: CASSHRVLNGKQYF. As DNA, the CDR3 is TGTGCCAGCAGCCACCGGGTACTAAACGGCAAGCAGTACTTC.

The chain uses TRBV7-9 and TRBJ2-5; D is ambiguous. The V gene's germline CDR1 is SEHNR and CDR2 FQNEAQ (reference sequence). The V end was cut by 1 base, the J end by 3 bases, with 9 bases between. This CDR3 comprises 14 residues. In nucleotides, the CDR3 is TGTGCCAGCAGCTTAGATCTGGCGGAAGAGACCCAGTACTTC. Encoded protein: CASSLDLAEETQYF.

The chain carries TRBV2 and TRBJ2-2; tentatively, D is TRBD1 (6 bases). Germline V lookup: CDR1 SNHLY, CDR2 FYNNEI. CDR3 size: 14 residues. Between the trimmed V and J ends, which lost 5 bases and 1 base, there was a span of 8 bases. The CDR3 sequence: CASSWTENTGELFF. CDR3 nucleotides: TGTGCCAGCAGTTGGACAGAGAACACCGGGGAGCTGTTTTTT.

This clone was recorded a few times. This chain uses TRBV11-1 with TRBJ2-4, with 9 bases identical to TRBD1. Germline V lookup: CDR1 SGHAT, CDR2 FQDESV (reference sequence). CDR3 length: 16 amino acids. V was pared by 1 base and J by 6 bases, with 7 bases of the junction left unmatched. DNA for the CDR3: TGTGCCAGCAGCTTAGATAACAGGGGGCGCGGAAACATTCAGTACTTC. Amino acid sequence: CASSLDNRGRGNIQYF.

The genes are TRBV5-1 and TRBJ2-3; a possible D gene is TRBD2 (6 bases). This CDR3 has 14 amino acids. Trimming took 2 bases from V and 4 from J, leaving 11 bases between them. Germline CDR1 and CDR2: SGHRS and YFSETQ. The CDR3 nucleotides read TGCGCCAGCAGCTTCGCGGGGCGGGCAGATACGCAGTATTTT. It translates to CASSFAGRADTQYF.

This chain connects TRBV11-2 to TRBJ1-5; D is uncertain. Deletions cut 5 bases from V and 4 bases from J, with 6 bases between. The length of the CDR3 is 12 residues. CDR1 is SGHAT and CDR2 is FQNNGV in the germline V gene. The CDR3 is CASSHLNQPQHF. CDR3 coding DNA: TGTGCCAGCAGCCACTTAAATCAGCCCCAGCATTTT.

The chain has TRBV3-1 (or the pseudogene TRBV3-2) and TRBJ2-7; a possible D gene is TRBD1 (5 bases). CDR1 is LGHDT, CDR2 YNNKEL, per germline (reference sequence). This CDR3 contains 12 residues. Trimming pared 3 bases from V and 2 bases from J, leaving 5 bases between. In nucleotides, the CDR3 is TGTGCCAGCAGCCAGGGGCCCTACGAGCAGTACTTC. Translated: CASSQGPYEQYF.

The V and J genes are TRBV27 and TRBJ1-2, with no clear D. The CDR3 is 10 amino acids. Germline V gene data show CDR1 as MNHEY and CDR2 as SMNVEV (reference sequence). CDR3 DNA sequence: TGTGTCCCCAGTAACTATGGCTACACCTTC. Translating it yields CVPSNYGYTF.

This clone was counted once. The chain carries TRBV7-8 and TRBJ2-7; 7 bases are a match to TRBD2. J was trimmed by 2 bases and V by 4 bases; bases with no gene match: 5. Germline lookup yields CDR1 SGHVS and CDR2 FQNEAQ. This CDR3 contains 14 residues. The CDR3 protein is CASSYGGGTYEQYF. The CDR3 DNA follows: TGTGCCAGCAGCTATGGGGGGGGAACCTACGAGCAGTACTTC.

The chain employs TRBV20-1 and TRBJ2-7; 7 bases are shared with TRBD1. The germline V gene has CDR1 DFQATT and CDR2 SNEGSKA (reference sequence). This CDR3 is built from 13 residues. V gave up 3 bases and J gave up 5 bases; unmatched junction bases: 7. The CDR3 bases are TGCAGTGCTAGTGTACGACAGGGCCACGAGCAGTACTTC. This translates into CSASVRQGHEQYF.

The chain uses TRBV12-3 or TRBV12-4 and TRBJ1-5; D gene unclear. Trimming shortened V by 3 bases and J by 9 bases, and 9 bases separated the two germline ends. The CDR3 runs to 12 residues. The CDR3 bases are TGTGCCAGCAGTTTGTTGGGCCGGCCCCAGCATTTT. This translates into CASSLLGRPQHF.

J is TRBJ2-7 and V is TRBV6-2 or TRBV6-3; 8 bases agree with TRBD1. The CDR3 totals 14 residues. V gave up 5 bases and J gave up 3 bases; unmatched junction bases: 6. Germline loops: CDR1 MNHEY, CDR2 SVGEGT. In DNA form, the CDR3 reads TGTGCCAGCAGTCAGACAGGGGTGAACTACGAGCAGTACTTC. This encodes CASSQTGVNYEQYF.

The chain combines TRBV9 with TRBJ1-1; D is unclear. Germline V gene lookup returns CDR1 SGDLS and CDR2 YYNGEE. The germline V and J ends were trimmed by 1 base and 4 bases, with 14 bases remaining between them. The CDR3 sequence is 15 residues long. The CDR3 loop reads CASSVRAGWSTEAFF. Here the CDR3 DNA reads TGTGCCAGCAGCGTACGGGCGGGCTGGTCCACTGAAGCTTTCTTT.

The rearrangement links TRBV9 to TRBJ2-3; D uncertain. The CDR3 is made up of 15 amino acids. The V end lost 3 bases, the J end lost 0 bases, and 11 bases lay between the germline ends. Germline lookup yields CDR1 SGDLS and CDR2 YYNGEE. The CDR3 coding sequence is TGTGCCAGCAGCGAGGAACAGCATAGCACAGATACGCAGTATTTT. Translating gives CASSEEQHSTDTQYF.

The V call is TRBV5-1, the J call TRBJ1-6; a possible D gene is TRBD1 (6 bases). Germline loops: CDR1 SGHRS, CDR2 YFSETQ. There are 15 residues in the CDR3. Trimming removed 4 bases at V and 10 bases at J, with 18 bases between. CDR3 DNA sequence: TGCGCCAGCAGCCCAGGGCAGGGGCGATACTCACCCCTCCACTTT. It translates to CASSPGQGRYSPLHF.

The sample holds one count of this clone. The rearrangement links TRBV6-2 or TRBV6-3 to TRBJ2-2; perhaps TRBD1 as D (6 bases). CDR1 and CDR2 from the germline V gene are MNHEY and SVGEGT. V was cut by 5 bases and J by 4 bases, with 11 bases left in between. This CDR3 is built from 14 residues. CDR3 amino acids: CASSEGHLTGELFF. CDR3 in DNA: TGTGCCAGCAGTGAGGGACATCTCACCGGGGAGCTGTTTTTT.

The chain couples TRBV7-2 to TRBJ2-5, with 10 bases identical to TRBD2. The germline V gene has CDR1 SGHTA and CDR2 FQGNSA. This CDR3 has 16 residues. V was pared by 5 bases and J by 3 bases, with 9 bases of the junction left unmatched. CDR3 residues: CASSDYGLAVEETQYF. In DNA form, the CDR3 reads TGTGCCAGCAGCGACTATGGACTAGCGGTGGAAGAGACCCAGTACTTC.

V gene TRBV6-5 combines with J gene TRBJ2-7; TRBD2 might be the D (7 bases). This CDR3 contains 15 residues. Trimming pared 6 bases from V and 4 bases from J, leaving 19 bases between. Looked up from germline, CDR1 is MNHEY and CDR2 is SVGAGI. The CDR3 bases are TGTGCCAGCAGGGACAGCGGGAACATCTTTTACGAGCAGTACTTC. It specifies CASRDSGNIFYEQYF.